The present T cell receptor (beta chain) was sequenced within a study of identical twins. This clonotype was observed a handful of times. TCRdb redid the calling of the 5' RACE reads with MiXCR, one entry per CDR3 protein. The sample lists around 490,000 distinct CDR3 sequences, around 15% occurring once. Per germline, CDR1 MNHNS and CDR2 SASEGT. The CDR3 totals 15 residues. V trimming: 5 bases; J trimming: 5 bases; junction bases outside the gene matches: 9. A further study also used this sample, focusing on yellow fever vaccine responses in identical twins.

This TCR derives from a woman younger than 35 in good health. J is TRBJ2-7 and V is TRBV6-1; TRBD2 agrees at 10 bases. The specimen was CD4+ T cells sorted from blood. The CDR3 protein is CASSTTLAGVHEQYF. CDR3 coding DNA: TGTGCCAGCAGTACCACCCTAGCGGGGGTTCACGAGCAGTACTTC.